The rows below give T cell receptor beta chains drawn from one sample of a study of cytomegalovirus exposure and HLA in healthy donors. Profiling relied on immunoSEQ multiplex PCR, and the TCRdb table lists in-frame clones only, not all of them. The profile shows 130,000 or so clones, 8.5% to 10% of them singletons. Specimen: PBMCs. The receptors stem from a man aged 40-50 years in good health and CMV-seronegative. Both conserved end residues are part of each CDR3. Each record gives: V gene, J gene, clone size, D gene, CDR3 protein, CDR3 DNA. A D gene is named only where the DNA matches it firmly. Clone sizes are given selectively: once, few, many, or a class where the clone is expanded.

TRBV27,TRBJ2-3,few,NA,CASSLWSRLDLLTDTQYF,TGTGCCAGCAGTTTATGGTCTCGGCTAGACCTTCTCACAGATACGCAGTATTTT
TRBV5-1,TRBJ2-5,few,TRBD2,CASRQPGGEETQYF,TGCGCCAGCCGCCAGCCGGGGGGAGAGGAGACCCAGTACTTC
TRBV9,TRBJ1-6,few,NA,CASSVEENSPLHF,TGTGCCAGCAGCGTAGAGGAGAATTCACCCCTCCACTTT
TRBV5-1,TRBJ2-5,few,NA,CASSLISGQETQYF,TGCGCCAGCAGCTTGATCAGCGGACAAGAGACCCAGTACTTC
TRBV4-1,TRBJ2-3,NA,TRBD2,CASSQGTSGDSTDTQYF,TGCGCCAGCAGCCAAGGGACTAGCGGGGATAGCACAGATACGCAGTATTTT
TRBV5-1,TRBJ2-7,few,NA,CASSPTGPSSYEQYF,TGCGCCAGCAGCCCTACAGGGCCCAGCTCCTACGAGCAGTACTTC
TRBV7-9,TRBJ2-7,few,TRBD2,CASSLGLAGESYEQYF,TGTGCCAGCAGCTTAGGACTAGCGGGGGAATCCTACGAGCAGTACTTC
TRBV28,TRBJ1-2,NA,NA,CASRTESYGYTF,TGTGCCAGCAGGACAGAGTCCTATGGCTACACCTTC
TRBV4-1,TRBJ1-1,few,NA,CASSTQGTEAFF,TGCGCCAGCAGCACACAGGGAACTGAAGCTTTCTTT
TRBV6-5,TRBJ2-1,NA,TRBD2,CASRKWRGRNNEQFF,TGTGCCAGCAGGAAGTGGCGGGGGAGAAACAATGAGCAGTTCTTC
TRBV28,TRBJ2-3,NA,TRBD2,CASSPGLAGVQYF,TGTGCCAGCAGCCCGGGACTAGCGGGGGTGCAGTATTTT
TRBV29-1,TRBJ2-5,few,NA,CSVSRGSGETQYF,TGCAGCGTCTCTCGGGGAAGCGGAGAGACCCAGTACTTC
TRBV10-3,TRBJ2-2,few,NA,CAISTTPPNTGELFF,TGTGCCATCAGCACTACTCCCCCGAACACCGGGGAGCTGTTTTTT
TRBV7-2,TRBJ1-2,few,NA,CASSLGAGDGYTF,TGTGCCAGCAGCTTAGGCGCAGGGGATGGCTACACCTTC
TRBV11-2,TRBJ1-4,few,NA,CASSSLLPNEKLFF,TGTGCCAGCAGCTCCCTCCTCCCGAATGAAAAACTGTTTTTT
TRBV27,TRBJ2-2,NA,TRBD2,CASSPSGTSGTGELFF,TGTGCCAGCAGTCCCTCCGGGACTAGCGGAACCGGGGAGCTGTTTTTT
TRBV5-1,TRBJ2-5,few,TRBD1,CASSRDRQQETQYF,TGCGCCAGCAGCCGGGACAGGCAACAAGAGACCCAGTACTTC
TRBV28,TRBJ1-5,NA,TRBD1,CASSLLWTGGNQPQHF,TGTGCCAGCAGTTTATTGTGGACAGGGGGCAATCAGCCCCAGCATTTT
TRBV11-2,TRBJ2-7,NA,TRBD2,CASSPWTSGVSYEQYF,TGTGCCAGCAGCCCCTGGACTAGCGGGGTCTCCTACGAGCAGTACTTC
TRBV6-5,TRBJ2-3,few,TRBD2,CASSYGLAADTQYF,TGTGCCAGCAGTTACGGACTAGCGGCAGATACGCAGTATTTT
TRBV6-1,TRBJ2-5,NA,TRBD1,CASSPRTGSETQYF,TGTGCCAGCAGTCCACGGACAGGGTCGGAGACCCAGTACTTC
TRBV5-8,TRBJ2-5,NA,TRBD2,CASSGGAGGPTQYF,TGTGCCAGCAGCGGAGGAGCGGGGGGGCCGACCCAGTACTTC
TRBV14,TRBJ2-5,few,NA,CASSQDRSPWRETQYF,TGTGCCAGCAGCCAAGACAGGTCACCCTGGCGAGAGACCCAGTACTTC
TRBV5-8,TRBJ1-5,few,NA,CASSLETYSNQPQHF,TGTGCCAGCAGCTTGGAAACTTATAGCAATCAGCCCCAGCATTTT
TRBV7-2,TRBJ2-5,NA,NA,CASSADRLMYQETQYF,TGTGCCAGCAGCGCAGACAGGCTCATGTACCAAGAGACCCAGTACTTC
TRBV2,TRBJ1-1,few,NA,CAGRDSYTEAFF,TGTGCCGGACGAGACAGTTACACTGAAGCTTTCTTT
TRBV5-1,TRBJ2-7,NA,TRBD2,CASSLGLAGSSYEQYF,TGCGCCAGCAGCTTGGGGCTAGCGGGGAGCTCCTACGAGCAGTACTTC
TRBV11-1,TRBJ2-1,few,TRBD2,CASSSPASGGFESYNEQFF,TGTGCCAGCAGCTCCCCTGCTAGCGGGGGTTTCGAATCCTACAATGAGCAGTTCTTC
TRBV27,TRBJ1-2,NA,TRBD1,CASSQGQGLHGYTF,TGTGCCAGCAGTCAGGGACAGGGCCTACATGGCTACACCTTC
TRBV7-9,TRBJ2-7,NA,TRBD2,CASSFRPSGVYEQYF,TGTGCCAGCAGCTTCAGGCCTAGCGGAGTCTACGAGCAGTACTTC
TRBV6-5,TRBJ2-2,few,NA,CASSPQGSAGELFF,TGTGCCAGCAGTCCGCAGGGGAGCGCCGGGGAGCTGTTTTTT
TRBV19,TRBJ1-1,NA,NA,CASSIISGSLNEAFF,TGTGCCAGTAGTATAATAAGTGGCAGTCTGAATGAAGCTTTCTTT
TRBV5-6,TRBJ2-5,few,TRBD1,CASRFLTGEENQYF,TGTGCCAGCAGATTCTTGACAGGGGAAGAGAACCAGTACTTC
TRBV19,TRBJ2-7,NA,NA,CASSTRLSYEQYF,TGTGCCAGTAGTACCAGACTGAGCTACGAGCAGTACTTC
TRBV28,TRBJ2-1,few,TRBD2,CASSEGSGGPYNEQFF,TGTGCCAGCAGTGAAGGGAGCGGGGGGCCCTACAATGAGCAGTTCTTC
TRBV25-1,TRBJ1-1,few,TRBD1,CASSERDRGNTEAFF,TGTGCCAGCAGTGAAAGGGACAGGGGGAATACTGAAGCTTTCTTT
TRBV5-1,TRBJ1-2,NA,TRBD1,CASSLAGTVPGYGYTF,TGCGCCAGCAGCTTGGCCGGGACAGTGCCGGGGTATGGCTACACCTTC
TRBV5-1,TRBJ1-1,NA,NA,CASSLAGRNTEAFF,TGCGCCAGCAGCTTGGCTGGGAGAAATACTGAAGCTTTCTTT
TRBV2,TRBJ1-3,few,NA,CASSPSRSSGNTIYF,TGTGCCAGCAGTCCAAGCCGTAGCTCTGGAAACACCATATATTTT
TRBV5-1,TRBJ1-1,NA,NA,CASSLGPGRNTEAFF,TGCGCCAGCAGCTTGGGACCGGGGAGAAACACTGAAGCTTTCTTT
TRBV29-1,TRBJ1-2,few,TRBD1,CSVEEDRVGGYTF,TGCAGCGTTGAGGAGGACAGGGTAGGTGGCTACACCTTC
TRBV7-2,TRBJ2-1,few,NA,CASSLTQGSYYNEQFF,TGTGCCAGCAGCTTGACACAGGGTTCCTATTACAATGAGCAGTTCTTC
TRBV6-6,TRBJ2-5,NA,NA,CASSRGGGLHETQYF,TGTGCCAGCAGTAGGGGCGGGGGCCTCCATGAGACCCAGTACTTC
TRBV7-8,TRBJ2-5,few,TRBD2,CASSPRLAPQETQYF,TGTGCCAGCAGCCCTCGACTAGCACCGCAAGAGACCCAGTACTTC
TRBV18,TRBJ1-2,few,TRBD1,CASSPPGQYGYTF,TGTGCCAGCTCACCCCCGGGACAGTATGGCTACACCTTC
TRBV7-9,TRBJ1-1,few,NA,CASSSRVPSTEAFF,TGTGCCAGCAGCTCCAGGGTCCCAAGCACTGAAGCTTTCTTT
TRBV19,TRBJ1-5,NA,TRBD1,CASRTPTGANQPQHF,TGTGCCAGTAGAACACCAACAGGGGCTAATCAGCCCCAGCATTTT
TRBV5-6,TRBJ1-1,NA,NA,CASSVDSKAFF,TGTGCCAGCAGCGTCGACTCAAAAGCTTTCTTT
TRBV10-3,TRBJ2-2,NA,NA,CAISPRTDNTGELFF,TGTGCCATCAGCCCGAGGACAGACAACACCGGGGAGCTGTTTTTT
TRBV19,TRBJ1-6,NA,NA,CASTHGGQRGNSPLHF,TGTGCCAGTACCCATGGAGGGCAGCGGGGAAATTCACCCCTCCACTTT
TRBV2,TRBJ1-1,NA,NA,CASSLMNTEAFF,TGTGCCAGCAGTCTAATGAACACTGAAGCTTTCTTT
TRBV10-3,TRBJ2-5,few,TRBD1,CAISESETGGEETQYF,TGTGCCATCAGTGAGTCCGAGACAGGGGGCGAGGAGACCCAGTACTTC
TRBV5-6,TRBJ1-2,few,NA,CASSATGTYGYTF,TGTGCCAGCAGCGCTACAGGGACCTATGGCTACACCTTC